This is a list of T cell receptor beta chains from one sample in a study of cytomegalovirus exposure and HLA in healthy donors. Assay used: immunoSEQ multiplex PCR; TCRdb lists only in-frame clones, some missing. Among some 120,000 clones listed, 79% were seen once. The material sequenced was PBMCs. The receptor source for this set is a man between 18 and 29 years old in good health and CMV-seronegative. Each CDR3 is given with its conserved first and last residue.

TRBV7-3 CASSLTSRLPTAYNEQFF
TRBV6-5 CASSYFRTEGYGYTF
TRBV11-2 CASSPHNTEAFF
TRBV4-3 CASSQDMTALREAFF
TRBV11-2 CASSLILRNTEAFF
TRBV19 CASSVRALSGTDTQYF
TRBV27 CASSTIFNIGQGATGYTF
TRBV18 CASSPQEGSYEQYF
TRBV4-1 CASSQDPGQGSYEQYF
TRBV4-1 CASSASGRATDTQYF
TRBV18 CASSPPQGVTGELFF
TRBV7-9 CASSLVVAGAYNEQFF
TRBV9 CASSVVGSGSLWTGELFF